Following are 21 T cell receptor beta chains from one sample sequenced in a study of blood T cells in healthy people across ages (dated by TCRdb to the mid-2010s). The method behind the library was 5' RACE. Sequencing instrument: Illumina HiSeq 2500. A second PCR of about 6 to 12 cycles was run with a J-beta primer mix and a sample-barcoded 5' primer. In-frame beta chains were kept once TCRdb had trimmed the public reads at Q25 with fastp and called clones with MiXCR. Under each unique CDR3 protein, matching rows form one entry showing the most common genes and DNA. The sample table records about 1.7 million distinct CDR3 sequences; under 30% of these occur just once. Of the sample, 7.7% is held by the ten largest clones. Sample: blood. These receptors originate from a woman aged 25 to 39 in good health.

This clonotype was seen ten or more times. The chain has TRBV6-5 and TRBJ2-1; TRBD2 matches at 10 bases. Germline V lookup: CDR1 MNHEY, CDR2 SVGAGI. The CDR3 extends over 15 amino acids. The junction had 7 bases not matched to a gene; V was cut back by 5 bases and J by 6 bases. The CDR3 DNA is TGTGCCAGCAGTCGAGCGGGAGGGCCGGGCAATGAGCAGTTCTTC. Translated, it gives CASSRAGGPGNEQFF.

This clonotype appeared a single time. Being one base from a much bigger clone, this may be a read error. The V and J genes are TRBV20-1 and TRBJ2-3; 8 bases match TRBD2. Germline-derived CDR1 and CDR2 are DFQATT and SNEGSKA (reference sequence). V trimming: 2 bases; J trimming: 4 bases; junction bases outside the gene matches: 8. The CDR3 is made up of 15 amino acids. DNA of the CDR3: TGCAGTGCTAGACCACGAGCGGGAGCGTCAGATACGCAGTATTTT. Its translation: CSARPRAGASDTQYF.

DNA for the CDR3: TGCGCCAGCAGCTTAGAAAACAGGCGTCTTGAGCAGTTCTTC. Translating it yields CASSLENRRLEQFF. This chain connects TRBV5-1 to TRBJ2-1; possible D gene TRBD1, 5 bases. Trimming removed 2 bases at V and 9 bases at J, with 15 bases between. Germline CDR1 is SGHRS and CDR2 is YFSETQ. This CDR3 is built from 14 residues.

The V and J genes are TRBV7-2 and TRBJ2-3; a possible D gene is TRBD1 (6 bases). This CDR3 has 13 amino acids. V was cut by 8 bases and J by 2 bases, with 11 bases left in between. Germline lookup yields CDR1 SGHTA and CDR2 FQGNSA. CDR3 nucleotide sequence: TGTGCCAGCGGGACACCATCCACAGATACGCAGTATTTT. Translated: CASGTPSTDTQYF. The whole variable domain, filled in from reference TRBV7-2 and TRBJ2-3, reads GAGVSQSPSNKVTEKGKDVELRCDPISGHTALYWYRQSLGQGLEFLIYFQGNSAPDKSGLPSDRFSAERTGGSVSTLTIQRTQQEDSAVYLCASGTPSTDTQYFGPGTRLTVL.

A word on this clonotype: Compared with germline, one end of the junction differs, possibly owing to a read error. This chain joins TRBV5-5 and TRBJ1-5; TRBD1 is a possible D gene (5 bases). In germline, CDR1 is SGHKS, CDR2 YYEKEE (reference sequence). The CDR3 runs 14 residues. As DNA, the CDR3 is TGTGCCAGCAGCCCCGGGACGGGAAATCGGCCCCAGCATTTT. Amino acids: CASSPGTGNRPQHF.

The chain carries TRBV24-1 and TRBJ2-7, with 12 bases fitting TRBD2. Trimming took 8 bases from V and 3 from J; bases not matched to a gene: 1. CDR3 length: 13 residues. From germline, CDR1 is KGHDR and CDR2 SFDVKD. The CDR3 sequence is CATTTSGGYEQYF. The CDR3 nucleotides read TGTGCCACCACGACTAGCGGGGGCTACGAGCAGTACTTC.

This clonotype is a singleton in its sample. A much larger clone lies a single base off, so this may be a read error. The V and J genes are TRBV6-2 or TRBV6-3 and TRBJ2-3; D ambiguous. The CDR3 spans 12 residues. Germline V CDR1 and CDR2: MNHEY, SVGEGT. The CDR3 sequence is CASRTLTDTQCF. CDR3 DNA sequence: TGTGCCAGCAGAACTTTAACAGATACGCAGTGTTTT.

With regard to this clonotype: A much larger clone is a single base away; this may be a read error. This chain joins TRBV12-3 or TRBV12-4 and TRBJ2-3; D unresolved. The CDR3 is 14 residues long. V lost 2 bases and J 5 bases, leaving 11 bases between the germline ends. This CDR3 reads CASSLRPSGDTQYF. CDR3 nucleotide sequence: TGTGCCAGCAGTTTAAGACCCTCGGGAGATACGCAGTATTTT.

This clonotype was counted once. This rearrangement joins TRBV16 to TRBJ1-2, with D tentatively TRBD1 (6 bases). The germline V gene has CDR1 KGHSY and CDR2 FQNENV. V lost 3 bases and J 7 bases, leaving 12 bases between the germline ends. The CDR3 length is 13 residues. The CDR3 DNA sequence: TGTGCCAGCAGCCAGGAACAGGGAATTGGCTACACCTTC. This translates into CASSQEQGIGYTF.

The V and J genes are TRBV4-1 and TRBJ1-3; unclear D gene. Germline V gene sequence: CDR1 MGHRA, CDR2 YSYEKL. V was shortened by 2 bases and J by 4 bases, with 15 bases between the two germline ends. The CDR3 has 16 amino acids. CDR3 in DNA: TGCGCCAGCAGCCAACCCGGCCGGGCGGGAGGAAACACCATATATTTT. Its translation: CASSQPGRAGGNTIYF.

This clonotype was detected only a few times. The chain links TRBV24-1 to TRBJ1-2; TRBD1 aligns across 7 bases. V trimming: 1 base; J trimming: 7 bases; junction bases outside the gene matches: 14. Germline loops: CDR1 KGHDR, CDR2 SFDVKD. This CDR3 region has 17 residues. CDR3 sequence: CATSDFGGSGTVSGYTF. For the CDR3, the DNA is TGTGCCACCAGTGATTTCGGGGGATCCGGGACAGTAAGTGGCTACACCTTC.

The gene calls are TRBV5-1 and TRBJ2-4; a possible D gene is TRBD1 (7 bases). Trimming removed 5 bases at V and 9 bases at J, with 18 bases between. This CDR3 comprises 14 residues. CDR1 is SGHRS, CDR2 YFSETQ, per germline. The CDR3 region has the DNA TGCGCCAGCAGACCGAACTCAGGGGGGAGCATTCAGTACTTC. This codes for CASRPNSGGSIQYF.

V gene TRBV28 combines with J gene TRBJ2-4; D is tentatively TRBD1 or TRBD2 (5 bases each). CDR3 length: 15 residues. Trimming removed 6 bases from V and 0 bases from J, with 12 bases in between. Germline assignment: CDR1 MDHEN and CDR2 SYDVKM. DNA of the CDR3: TGTGCCAGCAGGAGGGGAGATGGAGCCAAAAACATTCAGTACTTC. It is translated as CASRRGDGAKNIQYF.

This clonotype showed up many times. CDR3 nucleotides: TGTGCCATCCAATCCGGGACAGGGGTACACGAGCAGTACTTC. This codes for CAIQSGTGVHEQYF. V and J are TRBV10-3 and TRBJ2-7; 10 nucleotides align to TRBD1. The CDR3 consists of 14 residues. V was pared by 8 bases and J by 5 bases, with 9 bases of the junction left unmatched. Germline CDR1 and CDR2: ENHRY and SYGVKD.

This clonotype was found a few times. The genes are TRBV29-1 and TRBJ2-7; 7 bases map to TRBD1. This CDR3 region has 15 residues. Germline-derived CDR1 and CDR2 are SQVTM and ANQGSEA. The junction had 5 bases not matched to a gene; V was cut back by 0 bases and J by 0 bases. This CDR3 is CSVEDARGNSYEQYF. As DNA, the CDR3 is TGCAGCGTTGAAGATGCCAGGGGGAACTCCTACGAGCAGTACTTC.

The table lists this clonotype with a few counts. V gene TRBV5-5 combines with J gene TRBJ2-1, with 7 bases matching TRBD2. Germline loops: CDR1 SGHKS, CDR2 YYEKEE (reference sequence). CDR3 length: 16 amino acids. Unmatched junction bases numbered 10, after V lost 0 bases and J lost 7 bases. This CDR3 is CASSLVIRGDGNEQFF. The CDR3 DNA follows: TGTGCCAGCAGCTTGGTCATTCGGGGGGATGGGAATGAGCAGTTCTTC. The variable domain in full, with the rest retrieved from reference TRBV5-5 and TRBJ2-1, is DAGVTQSPTHLIKTRGQQVTLRCSPISGHKSVSWYQQVLGQGPQFIFQYYEKEERGRGNFPDRFSARQFPNYSSELNVNALLLGDSALYLCASSLVIRGDGNEQFFGPGTRLTVL.

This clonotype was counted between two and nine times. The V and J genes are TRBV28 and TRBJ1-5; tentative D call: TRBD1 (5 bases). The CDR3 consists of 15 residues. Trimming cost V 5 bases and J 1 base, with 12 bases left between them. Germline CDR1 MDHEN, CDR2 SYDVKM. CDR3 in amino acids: CASSLTEVSNQPQHF. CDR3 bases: TGTGCCAGCAGTCTGACAGAGGTGAGCAATCAGCCCCAGCATTTT.

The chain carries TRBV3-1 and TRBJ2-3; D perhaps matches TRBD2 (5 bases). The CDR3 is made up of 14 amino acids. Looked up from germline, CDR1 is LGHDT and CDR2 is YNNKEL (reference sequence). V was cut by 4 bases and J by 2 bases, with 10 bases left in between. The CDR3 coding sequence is TGTGCCAGCAGCCTTAGCGAGAACACAGATACGCAGTATTTT. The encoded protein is CASSLSENTDTQYF.

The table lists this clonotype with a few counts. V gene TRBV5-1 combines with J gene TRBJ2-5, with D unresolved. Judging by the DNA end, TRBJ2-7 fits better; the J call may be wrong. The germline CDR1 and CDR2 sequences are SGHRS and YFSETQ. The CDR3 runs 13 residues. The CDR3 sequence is CASSLTHLYEQYF. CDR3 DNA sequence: TGCGCCAGCAGCTTGACTCACCTTTACGAGCAGTACTTC.

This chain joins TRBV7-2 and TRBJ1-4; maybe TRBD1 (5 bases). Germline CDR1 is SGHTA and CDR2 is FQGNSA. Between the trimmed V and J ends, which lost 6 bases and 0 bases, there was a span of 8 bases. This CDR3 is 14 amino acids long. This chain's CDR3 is CASSWDSTNEKLFF. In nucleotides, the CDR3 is TGTGCCAGCAGTTGGGACTCAACTAATGAAAAACTGTTTTTT.

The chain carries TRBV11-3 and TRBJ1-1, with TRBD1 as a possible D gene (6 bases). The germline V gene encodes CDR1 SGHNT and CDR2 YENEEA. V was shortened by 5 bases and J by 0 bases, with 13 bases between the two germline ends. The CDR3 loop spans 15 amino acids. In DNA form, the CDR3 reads TGTGCCAGCAGCCTCCGGGACAACATGAACACTGAAGCTTTCTTT. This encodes CASSLRDNMNTEAFF.